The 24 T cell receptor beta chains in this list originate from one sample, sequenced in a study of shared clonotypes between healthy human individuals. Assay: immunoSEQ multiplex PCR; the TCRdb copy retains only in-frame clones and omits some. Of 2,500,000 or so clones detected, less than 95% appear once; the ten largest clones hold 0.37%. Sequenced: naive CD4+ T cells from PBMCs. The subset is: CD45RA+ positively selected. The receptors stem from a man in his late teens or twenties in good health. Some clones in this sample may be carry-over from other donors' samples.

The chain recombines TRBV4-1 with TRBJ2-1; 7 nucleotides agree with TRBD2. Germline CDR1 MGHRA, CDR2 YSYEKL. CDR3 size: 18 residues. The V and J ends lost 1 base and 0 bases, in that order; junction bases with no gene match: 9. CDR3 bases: TGCGCCAGCAGCCAAGTATTTCAAGCGGGGAGCTCCTACAATGAGCAGTTCTTC. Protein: CASSQVFQAGSSYNEQFF.

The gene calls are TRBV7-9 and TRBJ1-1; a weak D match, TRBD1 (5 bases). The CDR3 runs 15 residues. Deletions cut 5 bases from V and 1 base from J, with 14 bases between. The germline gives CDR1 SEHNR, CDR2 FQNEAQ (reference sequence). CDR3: CASSAQATANTEAFF. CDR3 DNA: TGTGCCAGCAGCGCCCAGGCGACAGCGAACACTGAAGCTTTCTTT.

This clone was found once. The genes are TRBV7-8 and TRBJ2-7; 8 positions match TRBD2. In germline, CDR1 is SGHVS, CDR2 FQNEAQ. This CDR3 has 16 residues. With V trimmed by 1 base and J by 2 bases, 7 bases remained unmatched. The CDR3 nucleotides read TGTGCCAGCAGCTTAGTAGTTGGCGGGGGGACCTACGAGCAGTACTTC. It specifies CASSLVVGGGTYEQYF.

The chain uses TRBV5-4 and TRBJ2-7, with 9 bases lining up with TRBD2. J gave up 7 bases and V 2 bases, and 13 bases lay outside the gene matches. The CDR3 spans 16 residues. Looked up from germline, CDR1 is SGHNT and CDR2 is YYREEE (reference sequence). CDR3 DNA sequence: TGTGCCAGCAGCTTTCCCCGCGGGAGGGCCTCGGGGGAGCAGTACTTC. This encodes CASSFPRGRASGEQYF.

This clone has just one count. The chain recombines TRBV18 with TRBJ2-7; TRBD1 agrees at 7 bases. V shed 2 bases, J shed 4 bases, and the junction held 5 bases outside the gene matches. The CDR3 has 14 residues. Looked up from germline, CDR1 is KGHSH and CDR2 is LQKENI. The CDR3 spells CASSPRDSLYEQYF. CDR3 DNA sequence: TGTGCCAGCTCACCAAGGGACAGTTTATACGAGCAGTACTTC.

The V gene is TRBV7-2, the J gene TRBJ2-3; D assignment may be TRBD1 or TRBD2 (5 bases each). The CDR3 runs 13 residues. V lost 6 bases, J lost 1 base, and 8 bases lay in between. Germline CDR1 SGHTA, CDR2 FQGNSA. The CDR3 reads CASRGDRTDTQYF. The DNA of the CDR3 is TGTGCCAGCAGGGGGGACCGCACAGATACGCAGTATTTT.

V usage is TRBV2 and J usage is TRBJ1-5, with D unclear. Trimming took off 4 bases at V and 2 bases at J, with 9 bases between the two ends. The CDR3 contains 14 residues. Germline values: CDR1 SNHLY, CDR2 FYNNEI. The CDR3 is CASSGRERNQPQHF. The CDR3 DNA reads TGTGCCAGCAGTGGACGGGAGCGCAATCAGCCCCAGCATTTT.

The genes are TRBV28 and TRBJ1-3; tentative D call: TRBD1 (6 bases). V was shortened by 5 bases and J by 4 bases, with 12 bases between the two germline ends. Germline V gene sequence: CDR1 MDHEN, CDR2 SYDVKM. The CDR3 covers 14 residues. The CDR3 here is CASSVYREGNTIYF. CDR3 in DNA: TGTGCCAGCAGTGTCTACAGGGAAGGAAACACCATATATTTT.

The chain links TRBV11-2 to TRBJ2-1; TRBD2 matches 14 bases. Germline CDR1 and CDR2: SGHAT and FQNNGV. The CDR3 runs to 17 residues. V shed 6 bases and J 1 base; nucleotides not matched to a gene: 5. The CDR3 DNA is TGTGCCAGCAGGCTCGGGACTAGCGGGAGTTCCTACAATGAGCAGTTCTTC. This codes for CASRLGTSGSSYNEQFF.

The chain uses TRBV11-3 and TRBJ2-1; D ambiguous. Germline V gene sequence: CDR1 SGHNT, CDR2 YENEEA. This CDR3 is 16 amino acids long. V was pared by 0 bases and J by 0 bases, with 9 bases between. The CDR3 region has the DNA TGTGCCAGCAGCTTAGATAGTCCCAACTCCTACAATGAGCAGTTCTTC. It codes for CASSLDSPNSYNEQFF.

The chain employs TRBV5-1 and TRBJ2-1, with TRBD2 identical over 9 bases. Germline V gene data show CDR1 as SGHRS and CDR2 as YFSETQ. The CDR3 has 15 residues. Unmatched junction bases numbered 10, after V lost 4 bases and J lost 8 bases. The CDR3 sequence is CASSPISGRTDEQFF. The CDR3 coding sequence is TGCGCCAGCAGCCCTATTAGCGGGAGAACCGATGAGCAGTTCTTC. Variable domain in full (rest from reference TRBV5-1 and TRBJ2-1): KAGVTQTPRYLIKTRGQQVTLSCSPISGHRSVSWYQQTPGQGLQFLFEYFSETQRNKGNFPGRFSGRQFSNSRSEMNVSTLELGDSALYLCASSPISGRTDEQFFGPGTRLTVL.

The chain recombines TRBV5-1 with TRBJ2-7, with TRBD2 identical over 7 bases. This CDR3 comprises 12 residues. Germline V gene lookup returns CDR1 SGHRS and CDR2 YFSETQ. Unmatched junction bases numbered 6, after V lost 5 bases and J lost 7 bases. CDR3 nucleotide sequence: TGCGCCAGCAGTCTGGGAGGGTTTGAGCAGTACTTC. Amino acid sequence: CASSLGGFEQYF.

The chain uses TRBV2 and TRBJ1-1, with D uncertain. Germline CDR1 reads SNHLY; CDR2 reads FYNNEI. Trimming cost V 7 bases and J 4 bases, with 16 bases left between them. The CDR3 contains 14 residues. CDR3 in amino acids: CASISDFPGTEAFF. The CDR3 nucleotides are TGTGCCAGCATATCGGACTTCCCGGGCACTGAAGCTTTCTTT. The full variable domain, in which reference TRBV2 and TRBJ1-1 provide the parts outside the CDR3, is EPEVTQTPSHQVTQMGQEVILRCVPISNHLYFYWYRQILGQKVEFLVSFYNNEISEKSEIFDDQFSVERPDGSNFTLKIRSTKLEDSAMYFCASISDFPGTEAFFGQGTRLTVV.

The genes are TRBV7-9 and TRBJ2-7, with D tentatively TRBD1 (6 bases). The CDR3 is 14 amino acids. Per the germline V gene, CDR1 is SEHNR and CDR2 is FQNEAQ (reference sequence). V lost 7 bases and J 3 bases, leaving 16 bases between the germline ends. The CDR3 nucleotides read TGTGCCAGCACCCTACCCGGGACAAGCTACGAGCAGTACTTC. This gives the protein CASTLPGTSYEQYF.

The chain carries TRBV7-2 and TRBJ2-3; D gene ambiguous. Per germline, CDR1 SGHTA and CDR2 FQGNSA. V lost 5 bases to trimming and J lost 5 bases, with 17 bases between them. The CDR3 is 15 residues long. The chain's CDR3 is CASSLLESRRDTQYF. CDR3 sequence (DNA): TGTGCCAGCAGCCTATTGGAATCTCGGAGAGATACGCAGTATTTT.

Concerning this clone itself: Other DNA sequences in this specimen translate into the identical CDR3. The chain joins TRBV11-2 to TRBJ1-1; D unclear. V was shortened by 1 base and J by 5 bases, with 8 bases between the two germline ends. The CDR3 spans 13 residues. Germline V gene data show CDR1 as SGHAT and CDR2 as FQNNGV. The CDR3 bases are TGTGCCAGCAGCTTAGGGTTGAGAACTGAAGCTTTCTTT. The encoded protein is CASSLGLRTEAFF.

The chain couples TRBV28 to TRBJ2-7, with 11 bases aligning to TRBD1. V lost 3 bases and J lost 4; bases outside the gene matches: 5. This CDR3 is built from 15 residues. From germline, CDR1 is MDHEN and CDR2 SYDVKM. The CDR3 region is CASSFGGQGGYEQYF. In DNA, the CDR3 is TGTGCCAGCAGTTTTGGGGGACAGGGGGGGTACGAGCAGTACTTC.

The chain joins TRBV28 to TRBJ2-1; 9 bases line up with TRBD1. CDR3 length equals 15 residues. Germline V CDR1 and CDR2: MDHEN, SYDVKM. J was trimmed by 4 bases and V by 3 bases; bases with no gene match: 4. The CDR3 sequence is CASSLDRGIYNEQFF. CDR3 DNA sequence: TGTGCCAGCAGTTTGGACAGGGGAATTTACAATGAGCAGTTCTTC.

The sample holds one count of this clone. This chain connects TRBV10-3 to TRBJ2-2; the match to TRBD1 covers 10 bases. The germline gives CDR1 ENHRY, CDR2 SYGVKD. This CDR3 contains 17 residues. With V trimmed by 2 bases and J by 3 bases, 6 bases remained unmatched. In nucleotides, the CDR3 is TGTGCCATCAGTGAGAAGGGGACAGGGGTTTACACCGGGGAGCTGTTTTTT. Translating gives CAISEKGTGVYTGELFF.

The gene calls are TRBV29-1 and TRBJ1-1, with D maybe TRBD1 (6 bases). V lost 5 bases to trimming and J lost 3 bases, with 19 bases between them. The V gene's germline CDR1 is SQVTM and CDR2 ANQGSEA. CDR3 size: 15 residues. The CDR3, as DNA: TGCAGCGTTATATACGATAGGGGGAAGGACACTGAAGCTTTCTTT. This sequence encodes CSVIYDRGKDTEAFF.

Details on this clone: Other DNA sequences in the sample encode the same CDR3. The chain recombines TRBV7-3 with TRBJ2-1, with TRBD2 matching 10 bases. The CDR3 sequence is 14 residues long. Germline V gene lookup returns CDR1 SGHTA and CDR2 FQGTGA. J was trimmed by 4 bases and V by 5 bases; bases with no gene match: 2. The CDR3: CASSLGLAYNEQFF. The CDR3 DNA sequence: TGTGCCAGCAGCCTGGGACTAGCGTACAATGAGCAGTTCTTC.

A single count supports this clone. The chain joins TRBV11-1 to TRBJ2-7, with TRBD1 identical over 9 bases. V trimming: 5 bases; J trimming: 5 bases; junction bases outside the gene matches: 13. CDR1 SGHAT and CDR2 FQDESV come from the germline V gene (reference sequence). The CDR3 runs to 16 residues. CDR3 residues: CASSKHRGRAGDEQYF. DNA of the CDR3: TGTGCCAGCAGCAAACACAGGGGGCGAGCTGGCGACGAGCAGTACTTC.

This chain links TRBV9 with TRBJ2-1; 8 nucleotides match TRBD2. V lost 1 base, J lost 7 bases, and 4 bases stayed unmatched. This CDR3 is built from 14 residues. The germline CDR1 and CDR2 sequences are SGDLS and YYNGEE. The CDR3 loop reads CASSVRKRGNEQFF. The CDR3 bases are TGTGCCAGCAGCGTACGTAAGCGGGGGAATGAGCAGTTCTTC.

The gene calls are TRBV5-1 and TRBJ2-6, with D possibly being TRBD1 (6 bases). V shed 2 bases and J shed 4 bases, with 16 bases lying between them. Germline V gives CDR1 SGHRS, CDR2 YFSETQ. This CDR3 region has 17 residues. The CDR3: CASSFNTGNSGANVLTF. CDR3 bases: TGCGCCAGCAGCTTTAATACAGGGAATTCGGGGGCCAACGTCCTGACTTTC.